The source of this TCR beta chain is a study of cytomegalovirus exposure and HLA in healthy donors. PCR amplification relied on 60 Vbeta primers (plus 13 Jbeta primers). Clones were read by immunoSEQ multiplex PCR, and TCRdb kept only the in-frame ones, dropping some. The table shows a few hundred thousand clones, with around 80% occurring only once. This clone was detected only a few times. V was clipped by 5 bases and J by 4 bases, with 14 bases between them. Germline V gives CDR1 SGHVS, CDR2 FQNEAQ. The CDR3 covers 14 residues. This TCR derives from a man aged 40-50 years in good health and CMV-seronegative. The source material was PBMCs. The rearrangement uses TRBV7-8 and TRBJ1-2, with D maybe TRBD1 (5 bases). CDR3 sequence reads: CASSLKAGVYGYTF. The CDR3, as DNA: TGTGCCAGCAGCCTAAAAGCGGGGGTCTATGGCTACACCTTC.